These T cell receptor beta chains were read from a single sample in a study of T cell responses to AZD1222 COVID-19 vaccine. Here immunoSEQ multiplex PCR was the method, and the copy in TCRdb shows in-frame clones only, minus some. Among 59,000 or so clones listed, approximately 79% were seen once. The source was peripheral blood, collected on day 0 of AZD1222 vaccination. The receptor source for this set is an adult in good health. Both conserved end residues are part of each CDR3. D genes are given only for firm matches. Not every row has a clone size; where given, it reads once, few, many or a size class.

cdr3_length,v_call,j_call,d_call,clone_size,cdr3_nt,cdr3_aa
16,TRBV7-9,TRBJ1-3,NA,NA,TGTGCCAGCAGCTTAGGGGGCTTTACCTCTGGAAACACCATATATTTT,CASSLGGFTSGNTIYF
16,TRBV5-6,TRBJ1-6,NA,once,TGTGCCAGCAGCTTTTTTGAGAGGCGAGATAATTCACCCCTCCACTTT,CASSFFERRDNSPLHF
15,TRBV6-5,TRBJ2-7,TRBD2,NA,TGTGCCAGCAGCCCCACGGGGAGGGCCTCCTACGAGCAGTACTTC,CASSPTGRASYEQYF
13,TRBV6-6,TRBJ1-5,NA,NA,TGTGCCAGCAGTTATCTGGGGGTGCAGCCCCAGCATTTT,CASSYLGVQPQHF
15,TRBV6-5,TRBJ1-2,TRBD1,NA,TGTGCCAGCAGTTATCGGGGGACAGGGGGCGAGGGCTACACCTTC,CASSYRGTGGEGYTF
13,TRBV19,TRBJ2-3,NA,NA,TGTGCCACCTCGGGACGAAATACAGATACGCAGTATTTT,CATSGRNTDTQYF
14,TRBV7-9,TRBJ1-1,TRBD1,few,TGTGCCAGCACCCCCGACAGGGGCGGCACTGAAGCTTTCTTT,CASTPDRGGTEAFF
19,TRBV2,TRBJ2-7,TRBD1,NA,TGTGCCAGCAGTGTAGGAATTTTCGGGACAGGGCGCGAGGACTCCGAGCAGTACTTC,CASSVGIFGTGREDSEQYF
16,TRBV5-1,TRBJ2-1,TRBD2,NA,TGCGCCAGCAGCCGTTGGACTAGCGGGAGAGGTGGTGAGCAGTTCTTC,CASSRWTSGRGGEQFF
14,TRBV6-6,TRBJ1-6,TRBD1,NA,TGTGCCAGCAGTTTAAATCAGGGGGAATCACCCCTCCACTTT,CASSLNQGESPLHF
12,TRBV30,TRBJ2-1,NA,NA,TGTGCGAGTGGCCGGAAATACAATGAGCAGTTCTTC,CASGRKYNEQFF
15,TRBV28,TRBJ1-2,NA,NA,TGTGCCAGCAAAATATTGCAGACGGGAAACTATGGCTACACCTTC,CASKILQTGNYGYTF
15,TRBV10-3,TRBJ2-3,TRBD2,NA,TGTGCCATCAGTGAGATAGCGGGGTACGCAGATACGCAGTATTTT,CAISEIAGYADTQYF
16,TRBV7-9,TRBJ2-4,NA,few,TGTGCCAGCAGCTTATCTCCAGGTGTAGCCAAAAACATTCAGTACTTC,CASSLSPGVAKNIQYF
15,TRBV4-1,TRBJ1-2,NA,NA,TGCGCCAGCAGCCAAGATCCCGGTACTAACTATGGCTACACCTTC,CASSQDPGTNYGYTF
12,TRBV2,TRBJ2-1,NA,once,TGTGCCAGCAGGGACCCCCCTAGTGAGCAGTTCTTC,CASRDPPSEQFF
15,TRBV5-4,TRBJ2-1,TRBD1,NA,TGTGCCAGCAGCTCGTCCGGGACAGTCTACAATGAGCAGTTCTTC,CASSSSGTVYNEQFF
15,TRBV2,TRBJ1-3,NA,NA,TGTGCCAGCATCCGGTCCGGGGACTCTGGAAACACCATATATTTT,CASIRSGDSGNTIYF
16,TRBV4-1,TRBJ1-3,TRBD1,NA,TGCGCCAGCAGCCAGGGACAGGGGCTCTCTGGAAACACCATATATTTT,CASSQGQGLSGNTIYF
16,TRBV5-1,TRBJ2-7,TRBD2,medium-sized,TGCGCCAGCAGCTTGAGGGCACTAGCGGGCGGGGACGAGCAGTACTTC,CASSLRALAGGDEQYF
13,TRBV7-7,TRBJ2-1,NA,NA,TGTGCCAGCAGCTCGGGACTCCTCGGTGAGCAGTTCTTC,CASSSGLLGEQFF
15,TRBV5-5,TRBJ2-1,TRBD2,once,TGTGCCAGCCAACCCCTAGCGGGAGGGATGAATGAGCAGTTCTTC,CASQPLAGGMNEQFF
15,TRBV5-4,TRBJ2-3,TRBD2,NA,TGTGCCAGCAGCAAAGCGGGGGGGCTTCCAGATACGCAGTATTTT,CASSKAGGLPDTQYF
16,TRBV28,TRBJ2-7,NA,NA,TGTGCCAGCATTTTAGGTCAGGGGGGGAACTCCTACGAGCAGTACTTC,CASILGQGGNSYEQYF
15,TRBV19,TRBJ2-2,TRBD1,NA,TGTGCCAGCAGCTGGACAGGGCACCTTTCCGGGGAGCTGTTTTTT,CASSWTGHLSGELFF
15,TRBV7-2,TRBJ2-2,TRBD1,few,TGTGCCAGCAGCTTATACAGGGGGATTGCCGGGGAGCTGTTTTTT,CASSLYRGIAGELFF
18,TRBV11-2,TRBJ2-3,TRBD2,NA,TGTGCCAGCAGCTTTAGGGTTAGCGGGCGTCCTAGCACAGATACGCAGTATTTT,CASSFRVSGRPSTDTQYF
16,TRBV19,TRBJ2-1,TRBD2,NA,TGTGCCAGTAGTCAATGGACTAGCGGGAGGAAAGATGAGCAGTTCTTC,CASSQWTSGRKDEQFF
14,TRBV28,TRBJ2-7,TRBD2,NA,TGTGCCAGCAGGACTAGCCTGGGCCCCTACGAGCAGTACTTC,CASRTSLGPYEQYF
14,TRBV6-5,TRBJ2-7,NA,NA,TGTGCCAGCACAGGGGACCGTGAACTTTACGAGCAGTACTTC,CASTGDRELYEQYF
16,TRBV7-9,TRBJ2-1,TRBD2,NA,TGTGCCAGCAGCGGGGGGTTGGCTAGCGGGAGCTATGAGCAGTTCTTC,CASSGGLASGSYEQFF
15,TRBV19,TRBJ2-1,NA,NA,TGTGCCAGTAGTATGGCCAGGGGATCCTACAATGAGCAGTTCTTC,CASSMARGSYNEQFF